Listed below are T cell receptor beta chains from one sample, sequenced in a study of somatic mutations in cytotoxic T cells in rheumatoid arthritis. TCRdb's table, derived via immunoSEQ multiplex PCR, lists solely in-frame clones and lacks some. The profile shows over 600 clones, under 80% of them singletons. Sequencing was carried out using synovial fluid. The receptors originated from a man in his sixties or seventies with rheumatoid arthritis. Each CDR3 is given with its conserved first and last residue. D genes are given only for firm matches. A row's size may be missing; if present it is once, few, many or a size class.

clone size	V gene	J gene	D gene	CDR3 DNA	CDR3 protein
.	TRBV7-2	TRBJ2-5	.	TGTGCCAGCAGCTTCCTAGAGACCCAGTACTTC	CASSFLETQYF
once	TRBV6-5	TRBJ1-5	.	TGTGCCAGCAGTTGGACACCGAGCAATCAGCCCCAGCATTTT	CASSWTPSNQPQHF
.	TRBV9	TRBJ2-1	TRBD2	TGTGCCAGCAGCGTAACCCTAGCGGGAGGAGCTAATGAGCAGTTCTTC	CASSVTLAGGANEQFF
.	TRBV19	TRBJ2-7	TRBD1	TGTGCCAGTAGGATCGGGACAGGGGCCTACGAGCAGTACTTC	CASRIGTGAYEQYF
.	TRBV6-5	TRBJ2-7	TRBD1	TGTGCCAGCAGCCCGGACAGGGGTTACGAGCAGTACTTC	CASSPDRGYEQYF
.	TRBV12-2	TRBJ1-3	.	TGTGCAAGTCGCTTCTCCCCGGCTCCCGGGGACACCATATATTTT	CASRFSPAPGDTIYF
.	TRBV11-2	TRBJ2-3	.	TGTGCCAGCAGCTTAGGGAATTCCGCGGGCACAGATACGCAGTATTTT	CASSLGNSAGTDTQYF
.	TRBV5-4	TRBJ2-1	.	TGTGCCAGCAGCCGAGACAGCAACAATGAGCAGTTCTTC	CASSRDSNNEQFF
.	TRBV2	TRBJ2-1	.	TGTGCCAGCAAATGGGCCGCAGGGTACAATGAGCAGTTCTTC	CASKWAAGYNEQFF
few	TRBV7-9	TRBJ2-3	TRBD2	TGTGCCGGAGGAAGGGCGGGGGGCACAGATACGCAGTATTTT	CAGGRAGGTDTQYF
.	TRBV11-2	TRBJ2-1	TRBD2	TGTGCCAGCAGGACGGGACTAGCGGTCTACAATGAGCAGTTCTTC	CASRTGLAVYNEQFF
once	TRBV6-1	TRBJ1-3	.	TGTGCCAGCAGTGAAGTTGTAATCTCTGGAAACACCATATATTTT	CASSEVVISGNTIYF
.	TRBV6-5	TRBJ1-1	.	TGTGCCAGCAGTTACTCCCAGTTAACTGAAGCTTTCTTT	CASSYSQLTEAFF
.	TRBV19	TRBJ2-7	TRBD2	TGTGCCAGTAGTACCACTAGCGGGGGCCTCCGGGGGCAGTACTTC	CASSTTSGGLRGQYF
once	TRBV6-1	TRBJ2-3	TRBD1	TGTGCCAGCAGTGAAGAAGGGGGCAGGCGAACCCGCACAGATACGCAGTATTTT	CASSEEGGRRTRTDTQYF
.	TRBV11-3	TRBJ2-7	TRBD2	TGTGCCAGCAGCCTCGGACTAGCGGGATCGAAGCAGTACTTC	CASSLGLAGSKQYF
.	TRBV13	TRBJ2-4	.	TGTGCCAGCAGCTTACGGGGGGCCCCCAAAAACATTCAGTACTTC	CASSLRGAPKNIQYF
.	TRBV10-3	TRBJ2-6	.	TGTGCCATCAGTGACTTGACTCTGGCCGGGACACCATTCTCTGGGGCCAACGTCCTGACTTTC	CAISDLTLAGTPFSGANVLTF
.	TRBV18	TRBJ2-5	.	TGTGCCAGCTCACCACCGGTAACTAAAGAGACCCAGTACTTC	CASSPPVTKETQYF
.	TRBV5-4	TRBJ2-3	.	TGTGCCAGCAGCTTGAAAGGCGGAGAATTGCTAAATACGCAGTATTTT	CASSLKGGELLNTQYF
.	TRBV10-3	TRBJ1-2	.	TGTGCCATCAGTGCGAGGGATGACGGAGGCTACACCTTC	CAISARDDGGYTF
once	TRBV10-3	TRBJ2-3	.	TGTGCCATCAGAGGCCCCGGAGGAGAAACTAGCACAGATACGCAGTATTTT	CAIRGPGGETSTDTQYF
.	TRBV6-1	TRBJ1-5	.	TGTGCCGCCTCAAGCAGGGAGGCCCAGCCCCAGCATTTT	CAASSREAQPQHF
.	TRBV6-1	TRBJ1-2	.	TGTGCCAGCACCCCTCAACAGGGCTATGGCTACACCTTC	CASTPQQGYGYTF